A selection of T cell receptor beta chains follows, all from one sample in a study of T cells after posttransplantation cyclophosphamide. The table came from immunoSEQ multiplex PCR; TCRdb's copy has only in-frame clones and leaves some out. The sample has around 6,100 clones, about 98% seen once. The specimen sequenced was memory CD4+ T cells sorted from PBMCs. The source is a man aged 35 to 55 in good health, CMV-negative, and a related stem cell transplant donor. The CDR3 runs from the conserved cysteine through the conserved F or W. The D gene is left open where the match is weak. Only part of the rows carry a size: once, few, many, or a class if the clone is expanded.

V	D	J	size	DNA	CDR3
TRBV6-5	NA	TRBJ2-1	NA	TGTGCCAGCAGTGACTGGCGGGTGCCCTGGGGAGAGCAGTTCTTC	CASSDWRVPWGEQFF
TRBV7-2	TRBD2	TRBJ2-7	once	TGTGCCAGCAGCCGGACTAGCGTCGCCTCCTACGAGCAGTACTTC	CASSRTSVASYEQYF
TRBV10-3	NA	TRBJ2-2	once	TGTGCCATCAGTGAGGCAGTGGAGGAGGACGGGGAGCTGTTTTTT	CAISEAVEEDGELFF
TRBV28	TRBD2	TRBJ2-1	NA	TGTGCCAGCAGTTTTGGGGGATGGTTTGTGGGGACTAGCGGGCCCCATGAGCAGTTCTTC	CASSFGGWFVGTSGPHEQFF
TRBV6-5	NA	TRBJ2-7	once	TGTGCCAGCAAAACGTTGCGGGACGACGAGCAGTACTTC	CASKTLRDDEQYF
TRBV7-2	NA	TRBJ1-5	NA	TGTGCCAGCAGCCCGAGCAGCAATCAGCCCCAGCATTTT	CASSPSSNQPQHF
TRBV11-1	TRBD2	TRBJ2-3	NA	TGTGCCAGCAGCGCCCTCCTAGCGGGAAGCGCAGATACGCAGTATTTT	CASSALLAGSADTQYF
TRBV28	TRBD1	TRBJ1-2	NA	TGTGCCAGCAGCCCAGGGGGCCGGGGCTATGGCTACACCTTC	CASSPGGRGYGYTF
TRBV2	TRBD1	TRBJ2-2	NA	TGTGCCAGCAGTGCGCAGGGGGCAGGCACCGGGGAGCTGTTTTTT	CASSAQGAGTGELFF
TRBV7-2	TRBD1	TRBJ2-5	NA	TGTGCCAGCAGCCGCGATTCAGGGGGCGGTGAGACCCAGTACTTC	CASSRDSGGGETQYF
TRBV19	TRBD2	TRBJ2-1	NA	TGTGCCAGTAGTATAGGAGGTAGCGGGATCTCCTACAATGAGCAGTTCTTC	CASSIGGSGISYNEQFF
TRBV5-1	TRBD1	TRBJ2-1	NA	TGCGCCAGCAGCATGACCGGGACAGCCGACAATGAGCAGTTCTTC	CASSMTGTADNEQFF
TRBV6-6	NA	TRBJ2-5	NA	TGTGCCAGCAGTCCTGCCGGCGAGGGGGGGGAGGAGACCCAGTACTTC	CASSPAGEGGEETQYF
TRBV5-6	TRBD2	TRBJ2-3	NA	TGTGCCAGCAGCTTCCGTAGCGGGGGAGGGGATACGCAGTATTTT	CASSFRSGGGDTQYF
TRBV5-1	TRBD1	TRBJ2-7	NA	TGCGCCAGCAGCTGGGGACAGGGGATAGGCTACGAGCAGTACTTC	CASSWGQGIGYEQYF
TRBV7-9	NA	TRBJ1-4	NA	TGTGCCAGCGGCCGGGGGAATGAAAAACTGTTTTTT	CASGRGNEKLFF
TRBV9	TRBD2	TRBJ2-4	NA	TGTGCCAGCATCCAGGGACTAGCGGCTATTCAATCCAAAAACATTCAGTACTTC	CASIQGLAAIQSKNIQYF
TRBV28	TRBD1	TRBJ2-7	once	TGTGCCAGCAGTGCCTTGGGGGACAGGACCTACGAGCAGTACTTC	CASSALGDRTYEQYF
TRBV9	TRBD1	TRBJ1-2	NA	TGTGCCAGCAGCGGCCTTCTGGGCGGGGGGACAGTTAGTGGCTACACCTTC	CASSGLLGGGTVSGYTF
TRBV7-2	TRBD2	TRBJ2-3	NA	TGTGCCAGCAGCTTAGCCTCGACTAGCGAAAGGGATACGCAGTATTTT	CASSLASTSERDTQYF
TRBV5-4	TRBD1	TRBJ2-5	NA	TGTGCCAGCAGCTTGGCCGAACAGGGGGCAGGGAAGACCCAGTACTTC	CASSLAEQGAGKTQYF
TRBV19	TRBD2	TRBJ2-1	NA	TGTGCCAGTAGTGGAGGAGCGGGAGCGAGTGAGCAGTTCTTC	CASSGGAGASEQFF
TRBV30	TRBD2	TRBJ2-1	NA	TGTGCCTGGAGTGGAAAGGGACTAGCGGGAGACAATGAGCAGTTCTTC	CAWSGKGLAGDNEQFF
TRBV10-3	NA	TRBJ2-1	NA	TGTGCCATCAGTGGTTTACAAGACAATGAGCAGTTCTTC	CAISGLQDNEQFF
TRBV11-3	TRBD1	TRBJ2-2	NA	TGTGCCATCTACTTACAGGGGGCGTACTGCGGGGAGCTGTTTTTT	CAIYLQGAYCGELFF
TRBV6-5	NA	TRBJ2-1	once	TGTGCCAGCAGAATCACAGGGGAGGCCTACAATGAGCAGTTCTTC	CASRITGEAYNEQFF
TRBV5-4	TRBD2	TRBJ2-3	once	TGTGCCAGCAGCTCACTTAGCGGGAGTAAGACAGATACGCAGTATTTT	CASSSLSGSKTDTQYF
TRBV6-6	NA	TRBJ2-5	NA	TGTGCCAGCGGACTTGGGGAGACCCAGTACTTC	CASGLGETQYF
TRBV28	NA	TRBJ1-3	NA	TGTGCCAGCAGTGACTTGGTTGTTGAGGGCTTGGACACCATATATTTT	CASSDLVVEGLDTIYF
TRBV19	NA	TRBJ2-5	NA	TGTGCCAGTAGTATAACAGGCGGTAGTGAGACCCAGTACTTC	CASSITGGSETQYF
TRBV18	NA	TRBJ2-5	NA	TGTGCCAGCTCACCAAACCAGGGGCAAGGGGAGACCCAGTACTTC	CASSPNQGQGETQYF
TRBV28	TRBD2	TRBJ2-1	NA	TGTGCCAGCAGCCCCAGACGTCGACTAGCGGGAGGGCCTGCTGAGCAGTTCTTC	CASSPRRRLAGGPAEQFF
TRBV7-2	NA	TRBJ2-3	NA	TGTGCCAGCAGCTTAGGACCTAGCGTAGATACGCAGTATTTT	CASSLGPSVDTQYF
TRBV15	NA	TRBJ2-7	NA	TGTGCCACCAGCAGAGAATTGGACAGCTACGAGCAGTACTTC	CATSRELDSYEQYF
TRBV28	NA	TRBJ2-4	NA	TGTGCCAGCAGCCCGGGACATATTGCCATTCAGTACTTC	CASSPGHIAIQYF
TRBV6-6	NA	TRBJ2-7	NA	TGTGCCAGCAGGGGATCGACAGTCTACGAGCAGTACTTC	CASRGSTVYEQYF
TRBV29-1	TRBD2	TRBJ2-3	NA	TGCAGCGAGGGGAGCGGGAGGCGGGGAGATACGCAGTATTTT	CSEGSGRRGDTQYF
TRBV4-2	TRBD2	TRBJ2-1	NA	TGTGCCAGCAGCCAAGTTCTAGCGGGAGGCGTTGAGCAGTTCTTC	CASSQVLAGGVEQFF
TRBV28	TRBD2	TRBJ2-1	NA	TGTGCCAGCAGTTTATACGTGACTAGCGGTGACAATGAGCAGTTCTTC	CASSLYVTSGDNEQFF
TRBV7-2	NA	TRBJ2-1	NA	TGTGCCAGCAGTTTAAGCCGGCCCGCGGGGGAGCAGTTCTTC	CASSLSRPAGEQFF